This TCR beta chain was obtained from a study of early T cells in non-severe SARS-CoV-2 infection. This clonotype showed up just a few times. Germline CDR1 is ENHRY and CDR2 is SYGVKD. The V end was cut by 6 bases, the J end by 4 bases, with 12 bases between. This CDR3 contains 13 residues. Unique molecular identifier tags were affixed to discrete cDNA molecules. A single record per CDR3 protein comes from TCRdb applying MiXCR to the 5' RACE reads. This table holds around 77,000 distinct CDR3 sequences, 10% found once. The receptor's source is an adult who was a healthcare worker with PCR-confirmed SARS-CoV-2 infection or an uninfected control (not recorded which). V and J are TRBV10-3 and TRBJ1-2; possibly TRBD1 for D (5 bases). The sequences come from whole blood, collected at baseline. The CDR3 region is CAISQRDSYGYTF. CDR3 DNA sequence: TGTGCCATCAGCCAACGTGACAGCTATGGCTACACCTTC.